This is a list of T cell receptor beta chains from one sample in a study of cytomegalovirus exposure and HLA in healthy donors. Profiling relied on immunoSEQ multiplex PCR, and the TCRdb table lists in-frame clones only, not all of them. This repertoire shows 110,000 or so clones, 65% to 85% found once; its top ten account for roughly 3%. Sequencing used PBMCs. The source of these receptors is a woman aged 40 to 50 in good health and CMV-seropositive. The CDR3 runs from the conserved cysteine through the conserved F or W. A D gene is named only where the DNA matches it firmly. The size of a clone is reported for some rows only, either as once, few or many, or as a class for expanded clones.

TRBV10-3,TRBD1,.,TRBJ1-1,TGTGCCATCATGACAGGGGGCATCAACACTGAAGCTTTCTTT,CAIMTGGINTEAFF
TRBV10-3,.,.,TRBJ1-2,TGTGCCATCAGGGACTTTTTTGCTGGCTACACCTTC,CAIRDFFAGYTF
TRBV29-1,.,.,TRBJ1-6,TGCAGCGTTTCGGACGGGAGCTCCTATAATTCACCCCTCCACTTT,CSVSDGSSYNSPLHF
TRBV7-9,TRBD1,.,TRBJ1-1,TGTGCCAGCAGCTTGGGACAGGGCCGAACTGAAGCTTTCTTT,CASSLGQGRTEAFF
TRBV6-5,.,.,TRBJ2-3,TGTGCCAGCAGTTACTCGAGTGGGGGGTGGACCGATACGCAGTATTTT,CASSYSSGGWTDTQYF
TRBV11-3,.,.,TRBJ1-3,TGTGCCAGCAGCTTAGGACTCGGAGGGACCATATATTTT,CASSLGLGGTIYF
TRBV7-2,.,few,TRBJ1-2,TGTGCCAGCAGCGCTAACCCACAGGGAGGGGGCTACACCTTC,CASSANPQGGGYTF
TRBV6-1,TRBD1,.,TRBJ2-2,TGTGCCAGCAGGGGACAGTGGCACACCGGGGAGCTGTTTTTT,CASRGQWHTGELFF
TRBV18,.,.,TRBJ1-2,TGTGCCAGCTCAACTAGCTCACAGAACCCCTATGGCTACACCTTC,CASSTSSQNPYGYTF
TRBV9,TRBD2,.,TRBJ2-7,TGTGCCAGCAGCGTAGGACCTAGCGGGGACTACGAGCAGTACTTC,CASSVGPSGDYEQYF
TRBV5-1,.,.,TRBJ2-5,TGCGCCAGCAGCTTCAAGGGACACGAAGAGACCCAGTACTTC,CASSFKGHEETQYF
TRBV7-2,.,.,TRBJ2-1,TGTGCCAGCAGCTTAGGGGCCAGGACTCGCCTGGATGAGCAGTTCTTC,CASSLGARTRLDEQFF
TRBV25-1,TRBD1,.,TRBJ2-7,TGTGCCAGCAGTGACCCGGGACAGGGGGTTTACGAGCAGTACTTC,CASSDPGQGVYEQYF
TRBV7-2,TRBD1,.,TRBJ1-2,TGTGCCAGCAGCTTATGGCCAGGGGGCAATGATGGCTACACCTTC,CASSLWPGGNDGYTF
TRBV19,TRBD2,once,TRBJ2-2,TGTGCCAGTATTTCTAGCGGGAGCGAGACCGGGGAGCTGTTTTTT,CASISSGSETGELFF
TRBV4-1,TRBD1,.,TRBJ2-7,TGCGCCAGCAGCCAGGACAGGGGAGGTCCCTACGAGCAGTACTTC,CASSQDRGGPYEQYF
TRBV28,TRBD1,.,TRBJ2-6,TGTGCCAGCAGCCAACAGGGGTTCTCTGGGGCCAACGTCCTGACTTTC,CASSQQGFSGANVLTF
TRBV14,.,.,TRBJ1-2,TGTGCCAGCAGCCAAGACAGGGGCTATGGCTACACCTTC,CASSQDRGYGYTF
TRBV2,TRBD1,.,TRBJ2-5,TGTGCCAGCAGGGGACAGGGCCAAGAGACCCAGTACTTC,CASRGQGQETQYF
TRBV5-1,TRBD1,.,TRBJ1-3,TGCGCCAGCAGCCCTACAGGGGGACCCTCTGGAAACACCATATATTTT,CASSPTGGPSGNTIYF
TRBV6-6,TRBD1,few,TRBJ1-6,TGTGCCAGCAGCGGGACAGGGTTTACTTCACCCCTCCACTTT,CASSGTGFTSPLHF
TRBV4-1,TRBD1,.,TRBJ2-7,TGCGCCAGCAGCCCGGGACAGGGCCCCTCCTACGAGCAGTACTTC,CASSPGQGPSYEQYF
TRBV7-9,TRBD1,once,TRBJ1-2,TGTGCCAGCAGCCCCGGACAGGGGGGTTATGGCTACACCTTC,CASSPGQGGYGYTF
TRBV7-2,TRBD1,.,TRBJ2-5,TGTGCCAGCAGCCCAGAAGCCGGGACAGGGCGGGGAACCCAGTACTTC,CASSPEAGTGRGTQYF
TRBV7-9,TRBD2,.,TRBJ2-3,TGTGCCAGCAGTTCACTGACTAGCTCGGTGGATACGCAGTATTTT,CASSSLTSSVDTQYF
TRBV30,TRBD1,.,TRBJ1-4,TGTGCCTGGAGTCGAACTACAGGGGTAGGAGGTGAAAAACTGTTTTTT,CAWSRTTGVGGEKLFF
TRBV9,.,.,TRBJ2-3,TGTGCCAGCAGCGTAGGCGAGTTATGGAGCACAGATACGCAGTATTTT,CASSVGELWSTDTQYF
TRBV21-1,.,few,TRBJ2-7,TGTGCCAGCAGCAAACAGATGCGGACAGGGGGCTTCTGCGAGCAGTACTTC,CASSKQMRTGGFCEQYF
TRBV7-9,TRBD1,.,TRBJ2-7,TGTGCCAGCACCAAGCCGGGACAGGGCTCCGTCTACGAGCAGTACTTC,CASTKPGQGSVYEQYF
TRBV7-8,.,.,TRBJ1-4,TGTGCCAGCAGCCCCCCCTCGAAGGGGGATGGGGATGAAAAACTGTTTTTT,CASSPPSKGDGDEKLFF
TRBV6-6,TRBD1,few,TRBJ2-3,TGTGCCAGCAGTTCCCGGGACAGATTCACAGATACGCAGTATTTT,CASSSRDRFTDTQYF
TRBV4-2,.,.,TRBJ2-3,TGTGCCAGCAGCCAAGCAGGCTCCCAGAGTACAGATACGCAGTATTTT,CASSQAGSQSTDTQYF
TRBV25-1,.,few,TRBJ2-1,TGTGCCAGCAGTGAACTTGACAATGAGCAGTTCTTC,CASSELDNEQFF
TRBV5-6,.,.,TRBJ1-1,TGTGCCAGCAGCTTGGAGCCGGGGACTGAAGCTTTCTTT,CASSLEPGTEAFF
TRBV5-4,.,.,TRBJ1-2,TGTGCCAGCAGCTTCCCGGGAAACTATGGCTACACCTTC,CASSFPGNYGYTF
TRBV27,.,.,TRBJ2-7,TGTGCCAGCAGTTTTATGAGGGGGAACTCCTACGAGCAGTACTTC,CASSFMRGNSYEQYF
TRBV7-2,.,few,TRBJ1-1,TGTGCCAGCAGCTCTGGCCCGAACACTGAAGCTTTCTTT,CASSSGPNTEAFF